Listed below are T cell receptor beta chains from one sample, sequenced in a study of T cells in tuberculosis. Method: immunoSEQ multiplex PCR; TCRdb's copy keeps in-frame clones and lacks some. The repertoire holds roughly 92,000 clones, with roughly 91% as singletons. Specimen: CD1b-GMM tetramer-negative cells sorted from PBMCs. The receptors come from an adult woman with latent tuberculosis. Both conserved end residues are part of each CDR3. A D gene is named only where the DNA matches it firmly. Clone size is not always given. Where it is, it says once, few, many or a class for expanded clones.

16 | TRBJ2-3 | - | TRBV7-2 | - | CASSLVPGIPTDTQYF | TGTGCCAGCAGCTTAGTTCCGGGGATCCCCACAGATACGCAGTATTTT
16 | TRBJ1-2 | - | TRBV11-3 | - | CASSLDRRVKRYGYTF | TGTGCCAGCAGCTTAGATCGCAGGGTTAAACGCTATGGCTACACCTTC
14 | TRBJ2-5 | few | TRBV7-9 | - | CASSFTGTYETQYF | TGTGCCAGCAGCTTTACAGGAACCTACGAGACCCAGTACTTC
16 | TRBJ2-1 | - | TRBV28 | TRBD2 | CASSLYGRGGDHEQFF | TGTGCCAGCAGTCTCTACGGACGGGGGGGCGACCATGAGCAGTTCTTC
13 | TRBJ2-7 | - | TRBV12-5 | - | CASGFQGSYEQYF | TGTGCTAGTGGTTTTCAGGGGTCCTACGAGCAGTACTTC
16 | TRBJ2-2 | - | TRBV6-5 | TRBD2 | CASSYWTSGGLGELFF | TGTGCCAGCAGTTACTGGACTAGCGGGGGGTTGGGGGAGCTGTTTTTT
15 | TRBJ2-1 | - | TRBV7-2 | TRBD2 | CASSDGTSGGKEQFF | TGTGCCAGCAGCGACGGGACTAGCGGGGGTAAGGAGCAGTTCTTC
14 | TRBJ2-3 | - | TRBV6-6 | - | CASSYLRNTDTQYF | TGTGCCAGCAGTTACTTGCGGAACACAGATACGCAGTATTTT
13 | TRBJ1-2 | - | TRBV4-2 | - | CASSLQRDYGYTF | TGTGCCAGCAGCCTCCAACGGGACTATGGCTACACCTTC
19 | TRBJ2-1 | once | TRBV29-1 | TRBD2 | CSVDGWRLAPFTHTNEQFF | TGCAGCGTTGACGGGTGGCGACTAGCTCCTTTCACCCACACGAATGAGCAGTTCTTC
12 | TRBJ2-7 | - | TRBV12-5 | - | CASGSDPGEQYF | TGTGCTAGTGGTTCCGACCCAGGTGAGCAGTACTTC
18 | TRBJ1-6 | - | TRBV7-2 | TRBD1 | CASSLVGQPIGGNSPLHF | TGTGCCAGCAGCTTAGTGGGACAGCCGATAGGTGGCAATTCACCCCTCCACTTT
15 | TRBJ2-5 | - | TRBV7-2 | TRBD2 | CASSLGGGSQETQYF | TGTGCCAGTAGCCTGGGGGGGGGATCACAAGAGACCCAGTACTTC
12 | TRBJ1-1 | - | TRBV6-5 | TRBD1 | CASRQGLTEAFF | TGTGCCAGCAGACAGGGGTTGACTGAAGCTTTCTTT
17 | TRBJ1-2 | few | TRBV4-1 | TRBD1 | CASSPYEGARGSYGYTF | TGCGCCAGCAGCCCATATGAGGGGGCCAGGGGGTCCTATGGCTACACCTTC
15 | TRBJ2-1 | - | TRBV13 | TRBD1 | CASSPRTGGYNEQFF | TGTGCCAGCAGCCCACGGACAGGGGGGTACAATGAGCAGTTCTTC
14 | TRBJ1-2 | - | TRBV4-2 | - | CASSQVTGYYGYTF | TGTGCCAGCAGCCAAGTCACGGGGTACTATGGCTACACCTTC
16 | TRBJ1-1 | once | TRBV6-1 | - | CASSEYASNYNTEAFF | TGTGCCAGCAGTGAATACGCAAGTAACTACAACACTGAAGCTTTCTTT
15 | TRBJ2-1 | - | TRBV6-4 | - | CASSDSRSSYNEQFF | TGTGCCAGCAGTGACTCTAGGAGCTCCTACAATGAGCAGTTCTTC
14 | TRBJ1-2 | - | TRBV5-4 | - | CASSPLRGAYGYTF | TGTGCCAGCAGCCCCTTGCGGGGGGCGTATGGCTACACCTTC
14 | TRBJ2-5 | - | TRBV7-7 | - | CASSSGTPSETQYF | TGTGCTAGCAGCTCCGGGACTCCATCGGAGACCCAGTACTTC
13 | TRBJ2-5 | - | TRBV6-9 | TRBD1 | CASSRQGEETQYF | TGTGCCAGCAGCCGACAGGGAGAAGAGACCCAGTACTTC
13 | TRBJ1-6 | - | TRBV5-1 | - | CASSVSYNSPLHF | TGCGCCAGCAGCGTATCTTATAATTCCCCCCTCCACTTT
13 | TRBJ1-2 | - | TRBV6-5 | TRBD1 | CASSTGGAYGYTF | TGTGCCAGCAGTACAGGGGGCGCTTATGGCTACACCTTC
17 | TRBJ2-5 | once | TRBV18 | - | CASSPPPAGGVGKTQYF | TGTGCCAGCTCACCACCTCCAGCAGGAGGAGTTGGAAAGACCCAGTACTTC
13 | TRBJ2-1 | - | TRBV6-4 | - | CASSTGRGGEQFF | TGTGCCAGCAGTACAGGGAGGGGGGGTGAGCAGTTCTTC
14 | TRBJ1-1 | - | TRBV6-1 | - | CASIKPGMNTEAFF | TGTGCCAGCATTAAGCCGGGAATGAACACTGAAGCTTTCTTT
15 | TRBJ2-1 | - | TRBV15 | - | CATSRDLSPRNEQFF | TGTGCCACCAGCAGAGATTTGTCCCCACGGAATGAGCAGTTCTTC
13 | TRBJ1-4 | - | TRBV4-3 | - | CASSQERDEKLFF | TGCGCCAGCAGCCAAGAGCGGGATGAAAAACTGTTTTTT
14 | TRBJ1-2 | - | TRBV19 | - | CASSIDGDTYGYTF | TGTGCCAGTAGTATAGATGGGGACACCTATGGCTACACCTTC
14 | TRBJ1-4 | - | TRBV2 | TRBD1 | CASRAGTGGEKLFF | TGTGCCAGCAGGGCCGGGACAGGGGGTGAAAAACTGTTTTTT
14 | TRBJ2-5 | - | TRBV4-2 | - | CASSQKGVKETQYF | TGTGCCAGCAGCCAGAAGGGGGTTAAAGAGACCCAGTACTTC
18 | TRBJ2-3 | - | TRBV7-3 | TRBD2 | CASSLISQSAGGTDTQYF | TGTGCCAGCAGCTTAATTTCTCAATCGGCGGGGGGCACAGATACGCAGTATTTT
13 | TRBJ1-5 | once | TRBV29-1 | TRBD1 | CSVDQGANQPQHF | TGCAGCGTAGACCAGGGGGCCAATCAGCCCCAGCATTTT
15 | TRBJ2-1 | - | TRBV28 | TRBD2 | CASSYLASGNNEQFF | TGTGCCAGCAGTTATCTGGCTAGCGGGAACAATGAGCAGTTCTTC
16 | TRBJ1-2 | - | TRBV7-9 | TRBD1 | CASSLAYRDREKGYTF | TGTGCCAGCAGCTTAGCGTACCGGGACAGGGAGAAGGGCTACACCTTC
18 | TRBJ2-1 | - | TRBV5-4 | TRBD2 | CASSLKRGGRSFYNEQFF | TGTGCCAGCAGCTTGAAGCGGGGGGGCCGTAGCTTCTACAATGAGCAGTTCTTC
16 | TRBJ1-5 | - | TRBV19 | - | CASSMGGTHSNQPQHF | TGTGCCAGTAGTATGGGGGGGACACATAGCAATCAGCCCCAGCATTTT
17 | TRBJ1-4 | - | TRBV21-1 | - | CASSNPAHAGMVEKLFF | TGTGCCAGCAGCAACCCGGCTCATGCAGGGATGGTTGAAAAACTGTTTTTT
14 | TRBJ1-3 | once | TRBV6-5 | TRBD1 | CASRPDRGGNTIYF | TGTGCCAGCAGGCCGGACAGGGGTGGAAACACCATATATTTT
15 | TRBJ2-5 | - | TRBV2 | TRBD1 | CASSGPETGKETQYF | TGTGCCAGCAGCGGGCCCGAGACAGGGAAAGAGACCCAGTACTTC
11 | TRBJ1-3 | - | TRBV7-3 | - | CASSPQATIYF | TGTGCCAGCAGCCCGCAAGCCACCATATATTTT
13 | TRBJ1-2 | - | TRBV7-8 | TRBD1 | CASSPGQLYGYTF | TGTGCCAGCAGCCCGGGACAGCTCTATGGCTACACCTTC
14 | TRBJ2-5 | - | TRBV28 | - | CASSVQDVRETQYF | TGTGCCAGCAGTGTACAGGACGTCCGGGAGACCCAGTACTTC
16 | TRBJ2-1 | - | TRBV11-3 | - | CASSPFRGSSYNEQFF | TGTGCCAGCAGCCCCTTCAGGGGTAGCTCCTACAATGAGCAGTTCTTC
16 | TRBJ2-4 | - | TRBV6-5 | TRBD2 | CASSYLGLAGENIQYF | TGTGCCAGCAGTTACTTGGGGCTAGCGGGGGAAAACATTCAGTACTTC
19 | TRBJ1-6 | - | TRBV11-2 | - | CASSLSAIGGSSYNSPLHF | TGTGCCAGCAGCTTATCCGCAATTGGGGGGAGCTCCTATAATTCACCCCTCCACTTT
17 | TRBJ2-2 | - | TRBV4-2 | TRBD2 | CASSHIPSGGDTGELFF | TGTGCCAGCAGCCACATACCTAGCGGGGGGGACACCGGGGAGCTGTTTTTT
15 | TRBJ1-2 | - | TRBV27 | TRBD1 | CASSPRQGTGYGYTF | TGTGCCAGCAGTCCGCGACAGGGGACGGGCTATGGCTACACCTTC
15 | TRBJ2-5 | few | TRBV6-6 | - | CATKSQAGSQETQYF | TGTGCCACCAAATCCCAGGCCGGCAGCCAAGAGACCCAGTACTTC
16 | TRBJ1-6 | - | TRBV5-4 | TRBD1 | CASSTLTTGGRSPLHF | TGTGCCAGCAGCACGCTTACTACAGGGGGGCGATCACCCCTCCACTTT
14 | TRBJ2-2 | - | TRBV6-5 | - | CASSYQTDTGELFF | TGTGCCAGCAGTTACCAAACAGACACCGGGGAGCTGTTTTTT
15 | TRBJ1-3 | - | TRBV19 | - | CASSMLADSGNTIYF | TGTGCCAGTAGTATGTTAGCAGACTCTGGAAACACCATATATTTT
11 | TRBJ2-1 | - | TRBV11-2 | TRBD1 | CASGMGQDQFF | TGTGCCAGCGGGATGGGACAGGATCAGTTCTTC
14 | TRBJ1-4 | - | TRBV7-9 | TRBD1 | CASSKGQGKEKLFF | TGTGCCAGCAGTAAGGGACAGGGCAAAGAAAAACTGTTTTTT
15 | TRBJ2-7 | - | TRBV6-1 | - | CASSRRAGGLYEQYF | TGTGCCAGCAGTCGGAGGGCAGGGGGACTCTACGAGCAGTACTTC
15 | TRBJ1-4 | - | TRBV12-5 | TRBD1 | CASGLNRGLKEKLFF | TGTGCTAGTGGGCTAAACAGGGGATTGAAAGAAAAACTGTTTTTT
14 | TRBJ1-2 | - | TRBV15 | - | CATSRIRGLYGYTF | TGTGCCACCAGCAGAATTAGGGGTCTCTATGGCTACACCTTC
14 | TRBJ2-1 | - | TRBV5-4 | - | CASSLGVNSDEQFF | TGTGCCAGCAGCTTGGGGGTAAATAGCGATGAGCAGTTCTTC
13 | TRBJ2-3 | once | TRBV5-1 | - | CASSLSRDYTQYF | TGCGCCAGCAGCTTGTCCAGGGATTATACGCAGTATTTT